The subject of this entry is one T cell receptor beta chain. V was cut by 0 bases and J by 6 bases, with 9 bases left in between. Germline V gene lookup returns CDR1 SGHTA and CDR2 FQGNSA. This CDR3 is built from 13 residues. This sample is part of a study of T-cell reconstitution after alpha-beta-depleted transplantation in children. Unique molecular identifiers were built into the TCRbeta library. Each CDR3 protein is one row after TCRdb ran MiXCR on the PCR reads. The sample lists a few hundred thousand distinct CDR3 sequences, about 25% seen once, with roughly 2.6% in the top ten. The input for sequencing was PBMCs, taken before TCRalphabeta/CD19-depleted stem cell transplant. The J gene is TRBJ2-7, the V gene TRBV7-2; possibly TRBD1 or TRBD2 for D (5 bases each). This TCR was sampled from a girl aged 2 to 10 with Fanconi anemia, due to receive a stem cell transplant. This chain's CDR3 is CASSLAWGSEQYF. For the CDR3, the DNA is TGTGCCAGCAGCTTAGCCTGGGGGTCCGAGCAGTACTTC.